These 2 T cell receptor beta chains were all obtained from the same sample, sequenced in a study of blood T cell repertoires in COVID-19. Profiling relied on immunoSEQ multiplex PCR, and the TCRdb table lists in-frame clones only, not all of them. The sample lists roughly 250,000 clones; around 82% were seen once. What was sequenced was peripheral blood. These TCRs come from a human donor with COVID-19, enrolled during active disease. The donor label of this sample is uncertain.

This chain joins TRBV7-2 and TRBJ2-2; D possibly corresponds to TRBD2 (6 bases). Trimming cost V 4 bases and J 4 bases, with 10 bases left between them. Germline V gene lookup returns CDR1 SGHTA and CDR2 FQGNSA. The CDR3 extends over 14 amino acids. CDR3 sequence reads: CASSSWDFTGELFF. DNA of the CDR3: TGTGCCAGCAGCTCCTGGGACTTCACCGGGGAGCTGTTTTTT.

A few counts support this clone. The chain uses TRBV15 and TRBJ2-3; 9 nucleotides match TRBD2. The CDR3 covers 17 residues. The V and J ends lost 0 bases and 5 bases, in that order; junction bases with no gene match: 9. Germline V gives CDR1 LNHNV, CDR2 YYDKDF (reference sequence). The CDR3 sequence: CATSRDSWREGIDTQYF. In DNA, the CDR3 is TGTGCCACCAGCAGAGATTCATGGCGGGAGGGCATAGATACGCAGTATTTT.